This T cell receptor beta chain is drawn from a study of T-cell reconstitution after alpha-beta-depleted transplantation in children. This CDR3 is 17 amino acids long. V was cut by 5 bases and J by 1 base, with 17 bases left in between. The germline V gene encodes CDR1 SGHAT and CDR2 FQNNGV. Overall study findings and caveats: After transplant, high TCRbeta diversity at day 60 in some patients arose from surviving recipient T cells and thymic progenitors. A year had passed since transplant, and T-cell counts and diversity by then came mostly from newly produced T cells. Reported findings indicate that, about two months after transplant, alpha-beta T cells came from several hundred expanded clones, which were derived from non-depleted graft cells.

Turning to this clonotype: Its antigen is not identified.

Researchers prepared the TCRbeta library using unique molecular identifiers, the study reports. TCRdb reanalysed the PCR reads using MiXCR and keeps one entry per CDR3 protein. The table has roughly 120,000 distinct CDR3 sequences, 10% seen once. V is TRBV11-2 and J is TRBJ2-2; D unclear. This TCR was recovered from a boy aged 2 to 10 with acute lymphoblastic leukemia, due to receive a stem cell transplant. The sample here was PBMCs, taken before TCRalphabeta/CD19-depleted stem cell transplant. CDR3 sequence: CASSLSLHSMNTGELFF. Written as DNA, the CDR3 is TGTGCCAGCAGCCTATCTCTCCACTCTATGAACACCGGGGAGCTGTTTTTT.